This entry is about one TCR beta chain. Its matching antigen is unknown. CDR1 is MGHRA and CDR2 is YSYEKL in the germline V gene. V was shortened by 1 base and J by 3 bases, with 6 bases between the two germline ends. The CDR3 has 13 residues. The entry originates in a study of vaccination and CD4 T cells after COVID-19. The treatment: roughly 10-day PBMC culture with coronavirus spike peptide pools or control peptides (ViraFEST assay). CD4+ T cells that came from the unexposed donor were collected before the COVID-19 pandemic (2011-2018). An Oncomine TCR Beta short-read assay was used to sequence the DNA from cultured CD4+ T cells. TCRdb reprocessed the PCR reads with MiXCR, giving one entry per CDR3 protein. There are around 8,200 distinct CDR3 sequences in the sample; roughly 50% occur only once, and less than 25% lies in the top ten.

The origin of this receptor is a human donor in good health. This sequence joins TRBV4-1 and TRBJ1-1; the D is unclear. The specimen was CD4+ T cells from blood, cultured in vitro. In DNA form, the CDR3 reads TGCGCCAGCAGCCAAGTCTTCGACACTGAAGCTTTCTTT. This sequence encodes CASSQVFDTEAFF.